The clone carrying this T cell receptor (beta chain) was detected once. Sequence at one end of the junction differs from germline and may be a read error. The data are from a study of T-cell reconstitution after alpha-beta-depleted transplantation in children. During its preparation, the TCRbeta library received unique molecular identifiers. Via MiXCR, TCRdb re-called the PCR reads, giving one row per CDR3 protein. The data contain around 800,000 distinct CDR3 sequences, around 15% of them singletons. The CDR3 is 14 residues long. Germline CDR1 reads MNHEY; CDR2 reads SMNVEV (reference sequence). The chain employs TRBV27 and TRBJ2-1; TRBD2 is a possible D gene (6 bases). The TCR sequence derives from a male patient between 5 and 17 years old who had a stem cell transplant for acute lymphoblastic leukemia, so the T cells may come from the graft donor. The sample in question was PBMCs, mostly from graft donor cells, obtained 360 days after TCRalphabeta/CD19-depleted stem cell transplant. The CDR3 spells CASSLSLPGVEQSF. The DNA for the CDR3 is TGTGCCAGCAGTTTATCGTTGCCGGGAGTTGAGCAGTCCTTC.